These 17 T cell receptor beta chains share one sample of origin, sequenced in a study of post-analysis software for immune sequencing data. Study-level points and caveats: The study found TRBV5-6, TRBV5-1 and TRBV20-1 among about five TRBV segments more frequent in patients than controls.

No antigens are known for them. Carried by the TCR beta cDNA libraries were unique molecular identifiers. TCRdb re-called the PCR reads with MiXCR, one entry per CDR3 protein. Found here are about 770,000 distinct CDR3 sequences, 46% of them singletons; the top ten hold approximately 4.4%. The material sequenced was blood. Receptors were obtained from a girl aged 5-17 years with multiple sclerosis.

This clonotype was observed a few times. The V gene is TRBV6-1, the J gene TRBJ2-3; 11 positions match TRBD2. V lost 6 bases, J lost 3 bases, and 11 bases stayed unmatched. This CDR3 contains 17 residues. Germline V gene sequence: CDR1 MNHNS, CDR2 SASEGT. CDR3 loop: CASRRFPGLAATDTQYF. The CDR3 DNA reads TGTGCCAGCAGAAGATTCCCGGGACTAGCGGCTACAGATACGCAGTATTTT.

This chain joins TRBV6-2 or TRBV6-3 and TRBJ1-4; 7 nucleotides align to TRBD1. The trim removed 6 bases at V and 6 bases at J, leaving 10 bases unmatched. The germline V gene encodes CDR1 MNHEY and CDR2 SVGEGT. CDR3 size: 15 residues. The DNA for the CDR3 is TGTGCCAGCAGCCCCTCCCAGGGGGATGATGAAAAACTGTTTTTT. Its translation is CASSPSQGDDEKLFF.

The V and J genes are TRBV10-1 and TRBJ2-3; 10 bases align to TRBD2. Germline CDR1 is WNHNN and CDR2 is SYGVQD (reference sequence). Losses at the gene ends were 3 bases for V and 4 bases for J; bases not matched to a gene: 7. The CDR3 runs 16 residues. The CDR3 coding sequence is TGCGCCAGCAGTGAAGGGGGGACTAGCGTCCCAGATACGCAGTATTTT. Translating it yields CASSEGGTSVPDTQYF.

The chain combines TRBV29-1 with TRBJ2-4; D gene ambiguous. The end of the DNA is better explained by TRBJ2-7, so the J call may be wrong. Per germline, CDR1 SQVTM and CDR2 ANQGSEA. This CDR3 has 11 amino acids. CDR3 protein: CSVSIIDEQYF. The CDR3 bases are TGCAGCGTCTCGATTATTGACGAGCAGTACTTC.

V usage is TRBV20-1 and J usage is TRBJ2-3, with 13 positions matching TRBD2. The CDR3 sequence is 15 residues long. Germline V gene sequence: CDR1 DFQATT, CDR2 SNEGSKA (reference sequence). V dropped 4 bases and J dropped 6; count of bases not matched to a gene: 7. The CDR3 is CSATGLAGASDTQYF. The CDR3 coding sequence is TGCAGTGCTACCGGACTAGCGGGAGCGTCGGATACGCAGTATTTT.

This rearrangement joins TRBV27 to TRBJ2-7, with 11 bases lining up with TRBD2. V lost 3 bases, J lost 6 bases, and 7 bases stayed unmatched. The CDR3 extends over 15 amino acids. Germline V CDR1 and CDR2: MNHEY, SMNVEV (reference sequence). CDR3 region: CASSFSSGRHLEQYF. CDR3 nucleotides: TGTGCCAGCAGTTTTTCTAGCGGGAGGCATCTCGAGCAGTACTTC.

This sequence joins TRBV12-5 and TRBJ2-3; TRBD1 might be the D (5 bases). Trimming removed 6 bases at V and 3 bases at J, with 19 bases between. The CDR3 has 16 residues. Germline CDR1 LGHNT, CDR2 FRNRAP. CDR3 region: CASGYHTGQRTDTQYF. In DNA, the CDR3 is TGTGCTAGTGGGTACCACACAGGCCAGAGGACAGATACGCAGTATTTT. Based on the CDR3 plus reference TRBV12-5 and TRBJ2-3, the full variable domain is DARVTQTPRHKVTEMGQEVTMRCQPILGHNTVFWYRQTMMQGLELLAYFRNRAPLDDSGMPKDRFSAEMPDATLATLKIQPSEPRDSAVYFCASGYHTGQRTDTQYFGPGTRLTVL.

The CDR3 DNA is TGTGCCACCAGCAGAGATAGGTTTTCCTACGAGCAGTACTTC. The encoded protein is CATSRDRFSYEQYF. The chain employs TRBV15 and TRBJ2-7; no clear D gene. The V gene's germline CDR1 is LNHNV and CDR2 YYDKDF (reference sequence). V was shortened by 0 bases and J by 1 base, with 7 bases between the two germline ends. The CDR3 runs 14 residues.

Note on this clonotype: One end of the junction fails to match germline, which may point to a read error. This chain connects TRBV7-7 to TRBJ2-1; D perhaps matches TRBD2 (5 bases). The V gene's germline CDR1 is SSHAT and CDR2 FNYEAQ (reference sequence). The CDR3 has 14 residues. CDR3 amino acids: CASSRGLEPNEQFF. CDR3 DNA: TGTGCTAGCAGCCGCGGACTGGAACCAAATGAGCAGTTCTTC.

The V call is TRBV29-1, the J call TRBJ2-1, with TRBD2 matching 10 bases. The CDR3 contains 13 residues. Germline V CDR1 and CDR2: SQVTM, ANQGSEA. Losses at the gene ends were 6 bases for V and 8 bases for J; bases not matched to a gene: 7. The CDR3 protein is CSVRLAGAHEQFF. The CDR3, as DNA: TGCAGCGTCAGGCTAGCGGGAGCCCATGAGCAGTTCTTC.

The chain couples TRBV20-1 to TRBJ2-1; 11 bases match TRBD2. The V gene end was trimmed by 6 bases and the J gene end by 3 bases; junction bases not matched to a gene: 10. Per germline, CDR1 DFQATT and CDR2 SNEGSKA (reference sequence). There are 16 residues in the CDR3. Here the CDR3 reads CSAQSLTSGNYNEQFF. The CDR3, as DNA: TGCAGTGCCCAGAGCTTGACTAGCGGGAACTACAATGAGCAGTTCTTC.

CDR3 sequence: CANLPQAAKNYEQYF. CDR3 DNA: TGTGCCAATCTACCGCAGGCTGCCAAAAACTACGAGCAGTACTTC. The chain couples TRBV7-2 to TRBJ2-7, with D unresolved. Germline loops: CDR1 SGHTA, CDR2 FQGNSA. The CDR3 consists of 15 residues. V lost 10 bases, J lost 3 bases, and 22 bases lay in between.

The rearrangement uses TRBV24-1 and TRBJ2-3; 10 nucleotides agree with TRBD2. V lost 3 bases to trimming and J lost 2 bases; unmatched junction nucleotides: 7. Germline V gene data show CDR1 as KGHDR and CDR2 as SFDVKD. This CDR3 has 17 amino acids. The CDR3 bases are TGTGCCACCAGTGATGCGAGACTAGCGGGTATCACAGATACGCAGTATTTT. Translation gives CATSDARLAGITDTQYF.

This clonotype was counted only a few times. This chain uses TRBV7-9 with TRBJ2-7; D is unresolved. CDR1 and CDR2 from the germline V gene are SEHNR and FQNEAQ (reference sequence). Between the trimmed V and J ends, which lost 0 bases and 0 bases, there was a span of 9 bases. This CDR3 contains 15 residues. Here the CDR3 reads CASSLAGKSSYEQYF. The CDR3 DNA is TGTGCCAGCAGCTTAGCGGGAAAGAGCTCCTACGAGCAGTACTTC.

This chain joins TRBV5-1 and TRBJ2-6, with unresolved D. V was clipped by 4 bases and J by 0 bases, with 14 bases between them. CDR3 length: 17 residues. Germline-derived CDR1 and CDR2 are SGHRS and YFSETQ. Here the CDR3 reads CASSPNSQLSGANVLTF. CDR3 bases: TGCGCCAGCAGCCCTAACTCACAGCTCTCTGGGGCCAACGTCCTGACTTTC.

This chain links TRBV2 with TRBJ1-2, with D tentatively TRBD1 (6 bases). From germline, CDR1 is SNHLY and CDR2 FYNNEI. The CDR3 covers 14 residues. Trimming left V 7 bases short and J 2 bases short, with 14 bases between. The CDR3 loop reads CASNLQDSNYGYTF. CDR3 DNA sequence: TGTGCCAGCAACCTCCAGGACAGCAACTATGGCTACACCTTC.

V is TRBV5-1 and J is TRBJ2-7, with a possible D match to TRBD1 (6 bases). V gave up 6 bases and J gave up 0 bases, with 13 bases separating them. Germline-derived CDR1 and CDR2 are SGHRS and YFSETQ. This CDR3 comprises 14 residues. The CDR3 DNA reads TGCGCCAGCAAGCCGAGGGACACCTCCTACGAGCAGTACTTC. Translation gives CASKPRDTSYEQYF.